The 32 T cell receptor beta chains in this list originate from one sample, sequenced in a study of blood T cell repertoires in COVID-19. Measured with immunoSEQ multiplex PCR; TCRdb has only the in-frame clones, and not every one. Here the sample spans 200,000 to 250,000 clones, 85% to 90% being singletons. Sequencing input: peripheral blood. These receptors were taken from a man of 80 years or more with acute or convalescent COVID-19.

The rearrangement joins TRBV6-6 to TRBJ1-6; D remains ambiguous. Germline CDR1 is MNHNY and CDR2 is SVGAGI (reference sequence). V lost 5 bases and J 7 bases, leaving 6 bases between the germline ends. There are 12 residues in the CDR3. CDR3 DNA sequence: TGTGCCAGCAGTGGCCAAAATTCACCCCTCCACTTT. This gives the protein CASSGQNSPLHF.

The CDR3 loop is CASSPRSGSNTEAFF. CDR3 in DNA: TGTGCCAGCTCACCACGGTCCGGGTCGAACACTGAAGCTTTCTTT. The chain couples TRBV18 to TRBJ1-1; the D is unclear. This CDR3 spans 15 amino acids. With 1 base removed from V and 1 base from J, the gap between germline ends came to 10 bases. The germline gives CDR1 KGHSH, CDR2 LQKENI.

The chain couples TRBV7-2 to TRBJ2-5; a possible D gene is TRBD1 (5 bases). CDR3 size: 13 residues. Germline-derived CDR1 and CDR2 are SGHTA and FQGNSA. Trimming left V 2 bases short and J 5 bases short, with 9 bases between. CDR3 sequence (DNA): TGTGCCAGCAGCTTATTAGGGGTTGAGACCCAGTACTTC. Encoded protein: CASSLLGVETQYF.

The V and J genes are TRBV29-1 and TRBJ2-7; 7 bases match TRBD1. Trimming removed 7 bases from V and 12 bases from J; junction bases left unmatched: 9. The CDR3 runs 10 residues. Germline CDR1 is SQVTM and CDR2 is ANQGSEA. CDR3 sequence: CSALSRGLYV. The CDR3 nucleotides read TGCAGCGCCCTATCAAGGGGGCTGTACGTC.

This sequence joins TRBV11-2 and TRBJ1-4; tentative D call: TRBD1 (5 bases). V lost 3 bases, J lost 8 bases, and 13 bases lay in between. This CDR3 comprises 14 residues. Germline values: CDR1 SGHAT, CDR2 FQNNGV. As DNA, the CDR3 is TGTGCCAGCAGCTTTGCAGGGCCGACCGAAAAACTGTTTTTT. Its protein is CASSFAGPTEKLFF.

The chain combines TRBV6-5 with TRBJ2-5; D possibly corresponds to TRBD1 (6 bases). There are 16 residues in the CDR3. Trimming shortened V by 2 bases and J by 1 base, and 14 bases separated the two germline ends. Germline V gene data show CDR1 as MNHEY and CDR2 as SVGAGI. In DNA form, the CDR3 reads TGTGCCAGCAGTTACGGGGTGGGGACAAGCCAAGAGACCCAGTACTTC. The encoded protein is CASSYGVGTSQETQYF.

The V gene is TRBV11-2, the J gene TRBJ1-3, with D perhaps matching TRBD1 (5 bases). The germline gives CDR1 SGHAT, CDR2 FQNNGV. CDR3 size: 14 residues. V lost 5 bases, J lost 2 bases, and 10 bases lay in between. The CDR3 DNA is TGTGCCAGCAGCCGGGGGAGGACTGGAAACACCATATATTTT. This codes for CASSRGRTGNTIYF.

V usage is TRBV7-3 and J usage is TRBJ1-5, with 9 bases identical to TRBD1. Germline V CDR1 and CDR2: SGHTA, FQGTGA. The V segment lost 2 bases and the J segment 2 bases; nucleotides outside the gene matches: 16. The length of the CDR3 is 20 residues. In nucleotides, the CDR3 is TGTGCCAGCAGCTTAGGGGTGTGGGGGACAGGGATGATGTGCAATCAGCCCCAGCATTTT. It translates to CASSLGVWGTGMMCNQPQHF. Drawing the rest from reference TRBV7-3 and TRBJ1-5, the complete variable domain is GAGVSQTPSNKVTEKGKYVELRCDPISGHTALYWYRQSLGQGPEFLIYFQGTGAADDSGLPNDRFFAVRPEGSVSTLKIQRTERGDSAVYLCASSLGVWGTGMMCNQPQHFGDGTRLSIL.

The chain joins TRBV6-6 to TRBJ2-1; the D gene is possibly TRBD1 (5 bases). CDR3 length: 15 residues. Trimming pared 6 bases from V and 5 bases from J, leaving 17 bases between. The germline V gene encodes CDR1 MNHNY and CDR2 SVGAGI (reference sequence). CDR3 in DNA: TGTGCCAGCAGCCCCCCCTTGTGGGGCGACAATGAGCAGTTCTTC. It yields the protein CASSPPLWGDNEQFF.

This sequence joins TRBV19 and TRBJ2-1; TRBD2 aligns across 12 bases. CDR1 LNHDA and CDR2 SQIVND come from the germline V gene (reference sequence). After removal of 1 base from V and 6 bases from J, the junction contained 4 bases not matched to a gene. This CDR3 has 16 amino acids. Written as DNA, the CDR3 is TGTGCCAGTAGTATAGGAGGACTAGCGGGAATCAATGAGCAGTTCTTC. Its protein is CASSIGGLAGINEQFF.

V usage is TRBV28 and J usage is TRBJ1-3, with TRBD1 matching over 11 bases. CDR1 and CDR2 (germline): MDHEN, SYDVKM. V lost 4 bases, J lost 3 bases, and 5 bases stayed unmatched. The CDR3 loop spans 16 amino acids. CDR3: CASSSPGQGGGNTIYF. CDR3 in DNA: TGTGCCAGCAGTTCTCCGGGACAGGGGGGTGGAAACACCATATATTTT.

V gene TRBV2 combines with J gene TRBJ1-2; possible D gene TRBD1, 5 bases. Germline-derived CDR1 and CDR2 are SNHLY and FYNNEI. The CDR3 runs to 13 residues. The V end lost 9 bases, the J end lost 1 base, and 12 bases lay between the germline ends. CDR3: CARVGEGNYGYTF. The CDR3 bases are TGTGCCAGAGTGGGGGAGGGTAACTATGGCTACACCTTC.

The J gene is TRBJ2-2, the V gene TRBV11-2, with a tentative D call TRBD2 (5 bases). Germline CDR1 and CDR2: SGHAT and FQNNGV. The CDR3 length is 16 residues. Trimming left V 5 bases short and J 0 bases short, with 13 bases between. In nucleotides, the CDR3 is TGTGCCAGCAGCCGTCAGTGGGGAGCGAACACCGGGGAGCTGTTTTTT. The encoded protein is CASSRQWGANTGELFF.

The chain recombines TRBV7-2 with TRBJ2-5; TRBD2 matches at 10 bases. CDR1 is SGHTA and CDR2 is FQGNSA in the germline V gene. The CDR3 sequence is 15 residues long. V lost 5 bases to trimming and J lost 5 bases; unmatched junction nucleotides: 8. CDR3 sequence reads: CASSTLAGVGETQYF. The CDR3, as DNA: TGTGCCAGCAGCACTCTAGCGGGAGTTGGGGAGACCCAGTACTTC.

The J gene is TRBJ2-3, the V gene TRBV30; 12 bases map to TRBD2. V lost 0 bases, J lost 3 bases, and 1 base stayed unmatched. The CDR3 covers 15 residues. CDR1 and CDR2 from the germline V gene are GTSNPN and SVGIG (reference sequence). CDR3 DNA sequence: TGTGCCTGGAGTGTAACTAGCGGGAGGACAGATACGCAGTATTTT. Protein product: CAWSVTSGRTDTQYF. Supplemented by reference TRBV30 and TRBJ2-3, the full variable domain reads SQTIHQWPATLVQPVGSPLSLECTVEGTSNPNLYWYRQAAGRGLQLLFYSVGIGQISSEVPQNLSASRPQDRQFILSSKKLLLSDSGFYLCAWSVTSGRTDTQYFGPGTRLTVL.

V gene TRBV7-8 combines with J gene TRBJ1-6, with TRBD1 matching 10 bases. Germline-derived CDR1 and CDR2 are SGHVS and FQNEAQ. The junction had 10 bases not matched to a gene; V was cut back by 5 bases and J by 9 bases. The CDR3 loop spans 16 amino acids. The CDR3 DNA follows: TGTGCCAGCAGCCTCCGGGACAGGGGTGTGGTTTCACCCCTCCACTTT. Translating gives CASSLRDRGVVSPLHF.

The chain has TRBV9 and TRBJ1-1, with D perhaps TRBD1 (5 bases). Trimming took 4 bases from V and 5 from J, leaving 15 bases between them. CDR1 and CDR2 from the germline V gene are SGDLS and YYNGEE. The CDR3 covers 14 residues. CDR3 nucleotide sequence: TGTGCCAGCAGCCCGACGGCGGGGGAAACTGAAGCTTTCTTT. Translating it yields CASSPTAGETEAFF.

The J gene is TRBJ2-1, the V gene TRBV14, with D uncertain. Germline V gives CDR1 SGHDN, CDR2 FVKESK. Deletions cut 8 bases from V and 1 base from J, with 9 bases between. The CDR3 has 13 residues. The CDR3 protein is CASSPGSYNEQFF. CDR3 sequence (DNA): TGTGCCAGCTCTCCGGGTTCCTACAATGAGCAGTTCTTC.

The chain recombines TRBV7-2 with TRBJ2-1; TRBD2 aligns across 8 bases. Germline CDR1 SGHTA, CDR2 FQGNSA. J lost 7 bases, V lost 8 bases, and 13 bases had no gene match. This CDR3 is 15 amino acids long. CDR3 loop: CASRQGSGSSNEQFF. The CDR3 coding sequence is TGTGCCAGCCGTCAGGGAAGCGGGAGTAGTAATGAGCAGTTCTTC. The full variable domain, its missing parts supplied by reference TRBV7-2 and TRBJ2-1, is GAGVSQSPSNKVTEKGKDVELRCDPISGHTALYWYRQSLGQGLEFLIYFQGNSAPDKSGLPSDRFSAERTGGSVSTLTIQRTQQEDSAVYLCASRQGSGSSNEQFFGPGTRLTVL.

J is TRBJ2-1 and V is TRBV7-9; D remains ambiguous. Germline values: CDR1 SEHNR, CDR2 FQNEAQ (reference sequence). The CDR3 is made up of 15 amino acids. Between the trimmed V and J ends, which lost 1 base and 1 base, there was a span of 8 bases. CDR3 region: CASSLDAGSYNEQFF. Written as DNA, the CDR3 is TGTGCCAGCAGCTTAGATGCAGGTTCCTACAATGAGCAGTTCTTC.

V is TRBV19 and J is TRBJ2-4; TRBD1 agrees at 7 bases. The CDR3 loop spans 17 amino acids. V trimming: 5 bases; J trimming: 6 bases; junction bases outside the gene matches: 16. CDR1 is LNHDA and CDR2 is SQIVND in the germline V gene (reference sequence). The CDR3 coding sequence is TGTGCCAGTAGTGCGAACCCGAGGGGGCAGACAGGAAACATTCAGTACTTC. Encoded protein: CASSANPRGQTGNIQYF.

The rearrangement joins TRBV25-1 to TRBJ1-1, with 7 bases identical to TRBD1. The CDR3 consists of 15 residues. Unmatched junction bases numbered 14, after V lost 3 bases and J lost 10 bases. Germline V gene data show CDR1 as MGHDK and CDR2 as SYGVNS. In nucleotides, the CDR3 is TGTGCCAGCAGTGATCCTAGAATACAGGGGAAGGGAGCTTTCTTT. Protein product: CASSDPRIQGKGAFF.

The V and J genes are TRBV30 and TRBJ1-3; D uncertain. V lost 1 base and J 1 base, leaving 5 bases between the germline ends. The length of the CDR3 is 13 residues. From germline, CDR1 is GTSNPN and CDR2 SVGIG (reference sequence). The CDR3 DNA is TGTGCCTGGAGTGGACTTTCTGGAAACACCATATATTTT. Encoded protein: CAWSGLSGNTIYF. Full variable domain (remainder filled in from reference TRBV30 and TRBJ1-3): SQTIHQWPATLVQPVGSPLSLECTVEGTSNPNLYWYRQAAGRGLQLLFYSVGIGQISSEVPQNLSASRPQDRQFILSSKKLLLSDSGFYLCAWSGLSGNTIYFGEGSWLTVV.

The rearrangement links TRBV11-2 to TRBJ1-1, with 7 bases fitting TRBD1. CDR1 is SGHAT and CDR2 is FQNNGV in the germline V gene. The CDR3 has 16 amino acids. J lost 8 bases, V lost 5 bases, and 17 bases had no gene match. DNA for the CDR3: TGTGCCAGCAGCCGGAGGGACGACACCACAGGGGCGGAAGCTTTCTTT. Its protein product is CASSRRDDTTGAEAFF.

The J gene is TRBJ1-5, the V gene TRBV5-1; unclear D gene. This CDR3 spans 14 amino acids. Germline CDR1 reads SGHRS; CDR2 reads YFSETQ. Deletions cut 0 bases from V and 4 bases from J, with 8 bases between. The CDR3 DNA is TGCGCCAGCAGCTTGGGGGAGGGAAATCAGCCCCAGCATTTT. It is translated as CASSLGEGNQPQHF. Full variable domain (outside the CDR3, taken from reference TRBV5-1 and TRBJ1-5): KAGVTQTPRYLIKTRGQQVTLSCSPISGHRSVSWYQQTPGQGLQFLFEYFSETQRNKGNFPGRFSGRQFSNSRSEMNVSTLELGDSALYLCASSLGEGNQPQHFGDGTRLSIL.

The chain uses TRBV11-2 and TRBJ2-3; 10 positions match TRBD2. The length of the CDR3 is 15 residues. Germline loops: CDR1 SGHAT, CDR2 FQNNGV. With V trimmed by 6 bases and J by 4 bases, 7 bases remained unmatched. CDR3 in DNA: TGTGCCAGCAGTTCGCTAGCGGGAGTGGCAGATACGCAGTATTTT. Translation gives CASSSLAGVADTQYF. Complete variable domain (other parts from reference TRBV11-2 and TRBJ2-3): EAGVAQSPRYKIIEKRQSVAFWCNPISGHATLYWYQQILGQGPKLLIQFQNNGVVDDSQLPKDRFSAERLKGVDSTLKIQPAKLEDSAVYLCASSSLAGVADTQYFGPGTRLTVL.

This chain connects TRBV19 to TRBJ2-7; the match to TRBD1 covers 9 bases. V gave up 1 base and J gave up 9 bases; unmatched junction bases: 19. The CDR3 consists of 18 residues. CDR1 and CDR2 (germline): LNHDA, SQIVND (reference sequence). The CDR3 sequence is CASSIVKGDRENYEWQYV. The CDR3 nucleotides read TGTGCCAGTAGTATAGTAAAGGGGGACAGGGAGAACTACGAGTGGCAGTACGTC.

This clone was seen a few times. The chain uses TRBV19 and TRBJ1-2; D is possibly TRBD1 (6 bases). Germline CDR1 reads LNHDA; CDR2 reads SQIVND (reference sequence). Trimming cost V 3 bases and J 2 bases, with 13 bases left between them. CDR3 length: 15 residues. The CDR3 region has the DNA TGTGCCAGTAGTATTGGACAGCAAAGCAACTATGGCTACACCTTC. Translated: CASSIGQQSNYGYTF.

This sequence joins TRBV29-1 and TRBJ2-2; TRBD2 agrees at 8 bases. The CDR3 covers 13 residues. V was pared by 7 bases and J by 5 bases, with 6 bases of the junction left unmatched. Germline values: CDR1 SQVTM, CDR2 ANQGSEA. This CDR3 is CSGERERTGELFF. CDR3 coding DNA: TGCAGCGGGGAGCGGGAGAGGACCGGGGAGCTGTTTTTT.

The CDR3 sequence: CASSLLRTSGLQETQYF. The CDR3 bases are TGTGCCAGCAGTTTATTGAGGACTAGCGGTTTACAAGAGACCCAGTACTTC. This chain joins TRBV27 and TRBJ2-5; 10 nucleotides align to TRBD2. There are 17 residues in the CDR3. With V trimmed by 1 base and J by 2 bases, 7 bases remained unmatched. CDR1 and CDR2 (germline): MNHEY, SMNVEV (reference sequence).

This clone appeared many times. The J gene is TRBJ2-7, the V gene TRBV5-6; 10 nucleotides match TRBD1. With 4 bases clipped from V and 8 bases from J, the junction kept 3 bases outside the gene matches. The germline CDR1 and CDR2 sequences are SGHDT and YYEEEE. The CDR3 is 12 residues long. The CDR3: CASSEGQGKQYF. The CDR3 region has the DNA TGTGCCAGCAGCGAGGGACAGGGGAAGCAGTACTTC.

This chain connects TRBV2 to TRBJ1-3; 11 bases match TRBD1. The junction had 4 bases not matched to a gene; V was cut back by 3 bases and J by 0 bases. Germline V lookup: CDR1 SNHLY, CDR2 FYNNEI. The CDR3 covers 17 residues. The CDR3, as DNA: TGTGCCAGCAGTGATAGGACAGGGGGCCTCTCTGGAAACACCATATATTTT. Its protein is CASSDRTGGLSGNTIYF. Supplemented by reference TRBV2 and TRBJ1-3, the full variable domain reads EPEVTQTPSHQVTQMGQEVILRCVPISNHLYFYWYRQILGQKVEFLVSFYNNEISEKSEIFDDQFSVERPDGSNFTLKIRSTKLEDSAMYFCASSDRTGGLSGNTIYFGEGSWLTVV.